Presented here are 31 T cell receptor beta chains from one specimen sequenced in a study of neoadjuvant nivolumab and ipilimumab in lung cancer. Measured with immunoSEQ multiplex PCR; TCRdb has only the in-frame clones, and not every one. The sample lists over 20,000 clones, 75% to 85% occurring once. The sample in question was tumor tissue, obtained after neoadjuvant nivolumab, alone or with ipilimumab, at or shortly before surgery. Receptors originate from an adult with non-small cell lung cancer.

The CDR3 DNA reads as TGTGCCAGCAGCCCCGGAGGTGAGCAGTTCTTC. It encodes CASSPGGEQFF. The chain is built from TRBV11-2 and TRBJ2-1; D is perhaps TRBD2 (5 bases). Trimming left V 5 bases short and J 9 bases short, with 8 bases between. In germline, CDR1 is SGHAT, CDR2 FQNNGV. The CDR3 sequence is 11 residues long.

V and J are TRBV7-2 and TRBJ1-2; TRBD1 might be the D (6 bases). The CDR3 length is 13 residues. The V gene's germline CDR1 is SGHTA and CDR2 FQGNSA. Trimming removed 5 bases at V and 8 bases at J, with 15 bases between. The chain's CDR3 is CASSAYRAGGYTF. CDR3 nucleotides: TGTGCCAGCAGCGCCTACAGGGCTGGCGGCTACACCTTC.

The CDR3 region is CATTGPNTEAFF. The CDR3 bases are TGTGCCACGACCGGCCCGAACACTGAAGCTTTCTTT. V is TRBV6-5 and J is TRBJ1-1; D uncertain. Deletions cut 10 bases from V and 1 base from J, with 10 bases between. The CDR3 contains 12 residues. The germline gives CDR1 MNHEY, CDR2 SVGAGI.

The V gene is TRBV6-5, the J gene TRBJ1-1, with no clear D. The CDR3 loop spans 12 amino acids. Germline V CDR1 and CDR2: MNHEY, SVGAGI. V was trimmed by 2 bases and J by 4 bases, leaving 5 bases between them. In nucleotides, the CDR3 is TGTGCCAGCAGTTACGCTGGCACTGAAGCTTTCTTT. Its protein product is CASSYAGTEAFF.

The rearrangement uses TRBV7-9 and TRBJ1-2, with 9 bases identical to TRBD1. Germline values: CDR1 SEHNR, CDR2 FQNEAQ (reference sequence). Germline trimming cut 3 bases from V and 7 bases from J; bases unmatched to any gene: 3. This CDR3 comprises 13 residues. In DNA, the CDR3 is TGTGCCAGCAGCTTCACAGGGGGCTCTGGCTACACCTTC. It translates to CASSFTGGSGYTF. The complete variable domain, with remaining parts taken from reference TRBV7-9 and TRBJ1-2, reads DTGVSQNPRHKITKRGQNVTFRCDPISEHNRLYWYRQTLGQGPEFLTYFQNEAQLEKSRLLSDRFSAERPKGSFSTLEIQRTEQGDSAMYLCASSFTGGSGYTFGSGTRLTVV.

The genes are TRBV5-1 and TRBJ2-7; 8 bases are shared with TRBD1. CDR1 and CDR2 (germline): SGHRS, YFSETQ. This CDR3 region has 14 residues. V lost 10 bases to trimming and J lost 0 bases; unmatched junction nucleotides: 9. The CDR3, as DNA: TGCGCCGCTACAGGGGGTTTGAGCTCCTACGAGCAGTACTTC. It translates to CAATGGLSSYEQYF.

V is TRBV5-1 and J is TRBJ2-7; D is possibly TRBD1 (6 bases). CDR1 is SGHRS and CDR2 is YFSETQ in the germline V gene. V was shortened by 3 bases and J by 3 bases, with 19 bases between the two germline ends. The CDR3 is made up of 16 amino acids. The CDR3 region has the DNA TGCGCCAGCAGCTCCCTTTCAGGGGAGACGGACTACGAGCAGTACTTC. Translation: CASSSLSGETDYEQYF.

The chain recombines TRBV6-5 with TRBJ2-3; D is uncertain. Germline values: CDR1 MNHEY, CDR2 SVGAGI. The ends were cut back, 5 bases at V and 3 bases at J, with 9 bases in the middle. The CDR3 contains 13 residues. The CDR3 sequence: CASSGMETDTQYF. The CDR3, as DNA: TGTGCCAGCAGTGGGATGGAGACAGATACGCAGTATTTT.

In this sample, this clone turned up a few times. The chain carries TRBV5-4 and TRBJ2-7; 13 nucleotides match TRBD2. Germline loops: CDR1 SGHNT, CDR2 YYREEE (reference sequence). CDR3 length: 17 amino acids. Trimming at V came to 4 bases and at J to 3 bases, leaving 10 bases not matched to a gene. CDR3 loop: CASSPGLAGDLIYEQYF. CDR3 nucleotides: TGTGCCAGCAGCCCAGGACTAGCGGGAGATTTAATCTACGAGCAGTACTTC.

The chain couples TRBV7-9 to TRBJ2-7; no definite D call. The germline CDR1 and CDR2 sequences are SEHNR and FQNEAQ (reference sequence). The CDR3 spans 15 residues. Trimming cost V 1 base and J 2 bases, with 12 bases left between them. In nucleotides, the CDR3 is TGTGCCAGCAGCTTAGTACGGCAGCCTGCCTACGAGCAGTACTTC. It specifies CASSLVRQPAYEQYF. Using reference TRBV7-9 and TRBJ2-7 for the parts outside the CDR3, the full variable domain is DTGVSQNPRHKITKRGQNVTFRCDPISEHNRLYWYRQTLGQGPEFLTYFQNEAQLEKSRLLSDRFSAERPKGSFSTLEIQRTEQGDSAMYLCASSLVRQPAYEQYFGPGTRLTVT.

The chain combines TRBV7-9 with TRBJ2-1; maybe TRBD2 (5 bases). The CDR3 extends over 16 amino acids. Germline V gene sequence: CDR1 SEHNR, CDR2 FQNEAQ (reference sequence). The V gene lost 5 bases and the J gene lost 4 bases, with 18 bases spanning the gap. CDR3 nucleotides: TGTGCCAGCAGCCCTAGCTGGCGCGGCCAGTACAATGAGCAGTTCTTC. Its protein product is CASSPSWRGQYNEQFF.

The J gene is TRBJ2-3, the V gene TRBV5-1; D is possibly TRBD1 (6 bases). Trimming cost V 0 bases and J 2 bases, with 16 bases left between them. CDR3 length equals 17 residues. Germline CDR1 SGHRS, CDR2 YFSETQ. The DNA of the CDR3 is TGCGCCAGCAGCTTGGGCGGCCAGGGGTGGGCCACAGATACGCAGTATTTT. Translation gives CASSLGGQGWATDTQYF.

The gene calls are TRBV6-5 and TRBJ2-2; D uncertain. V lost 4 bases and J lost 5, with 5 bases in between. Germline CDR1 reads MNHEY; CDR2 reads SVGAGI. This CDR3 comprises 12 residues. In DNA form, the CDR3 reads TGTGCCAGCAGTTTTTCGACCGGGGAGCTGTTTTTT. This translates into CASSFSTGELFF.

The genes are TRBV9 and TRBJ2-7, with D perhaps TRBD2 (5 bases). CDR3 length: 15 residues. CDR1 is SGDLS and CDR2 is YYNGEE in the germline V gene. The ends were cut back, 4 bases at V and 0 bases at J, with 14 bases in the middle. The chain's CDR3 is CASSSTGSSSYEQYF. DNA for the CDR3: TGTGCCAGCAGCTCAACGGGGTCCAGCTCCTACGAGCAGTACTTC.

This rearrangement joins TRBV10-2 to TRBJ2-7, with no clear D. V was pared by 3 bases and J by 3 bases, with 6 bases between. The CDR3 is 12 amino acids. Germline V gene sequence: CDR1 WSHSY, CDR2 SAAADI. CDR3 amino acids: CASSETDYEQYF. DNA for the CDR3: TGCGCCAGCAGTGAAACAGACTACGAGCAGTACTTC.

This chain uses TRBV29-1 with TRBJ1-2, with TRBD1 matching over 8 bases. This CDR3 comprises 15 residues. The germline V gene encodes CDR1 SQVTM and CDR2 ANQGSEA. J lost 5 bases, V lost 1 base, and 9 bases had no gene match. The CDR3 spells CSVEGVGRGPYGYTF. The CDR3 region has the DNA TGCAGCGTTGAAGGGGTCGGCAGGGGGCCATATGGCTACACCTTC.

The V and J genes are TRBV6-5 and TRBJ2-5, with D possibly TRBD1 on 5 matching bases. The V gene lost 2 bases and the J gene lost 2 bases, with 9 bases spanning the gap. The CDR3 is 14 residues long. Germline V lookup: CDR1 MNHEY, CDR2 SVGAGI. CDR3 sequence (DNA): TGTGCCAGCAGTTACGGGGCAGGACAAGAGACCCAGTACTTC. Its protein product is CASSYGAGQETQYF.

The chain is built from TRBV2 and TRBJ2-7, with TRBD1 identical over 8 bases. Germline lookup yields CDR1 SNHLY and CDR2 FYNNEI. This CDR3 is built from 16 residues. V was pared by 6 bases and J by 6 bases, with 16 bases of the junction left unmatched. DNA of the CDR3: TGTGCCAGCAGCCACCCAGGACTACAGGGGGTGGGCGAGCAGTACTTC. Translation: CASSHPGLQGVGEQYF.

The chain couples TRBV27 to TRBJ2-3; 10 bases match TRBD1. V lost 5 bases and J lost 8; bases outside the gene matches: 10. The CDR3 has 15 amino acids. CDR1 is MNHEY, CDR2 SMNVEV, per germline (reference sequence). Here the CDR3 reads CASSTRDRGSGTQYF. Written as DNA, the CDR3 is TGTGCCAGCAGTACCCGGGACAGGGGAAGCGGTACGCAGTATTTT.

The chain employs TRBV7-2 and TRBJ2-5, with 10 bases that match TRBD2. The CDR3 runs to 17 residues. Germline values: CDR1 SGHTA, CDR2 FQGNSA. The J segment lost 7 bases and the V segment lost 5 bases, leaving 16 bases of the junction unmatched. This CDR3 reads CASSPNPLSGRAGTQYF. As DNA, the CDR3 is TGTGCCAGCAGCCCAAACCCCCTAAGCGGGAGGGCCGGGACCCAGTACTTC.

This sequence joins TRBV28 and TRBJ1-5; no reliable D call. The ends were cut back, 6 bases at V and 0 bases at J, with 18 bases in the middle. The CDR3 loop spans 17 amino acids. The germline CDR1 and CDR2 sequences are MDHEN and SYDVKM. CDR3 sequence: CASSNGLLGFSNQPQHF. In nucleotides, the CDR3 is TGTGCCAGCAGCAACGGACTTTTGGGCTTTAGCAATCAGCCCCAGCATTTT. Combining the CDR3 with reference TRBV28 and TRBJ1-5 gives the whole variable domain DVKVTQSSRYLVKRTGEKVFLECVQDMDHENMFWYRQDPGLGLRLIYFSYDVKMKEKGDIPEGYSVSREKKERFSLILESASTNQTSMYLCASSNGLLGFSNQPQHFGDGTRLSIL.

The V call is TRBV6-1, the J call TRBJ1-5, with D possibly being TRBD1 (6 bases). The CDR3 length is 14 residues. Germline V CDR1 and CDR2: MNHNS, SASEGT. V was shortened by 4 bases and J by 5 bases, with 12 bases between the two germline ends. The CDR3 DNA reads as TGTGCCAGCAGTGCCAGGGGAACGGATCAGCCCCAGCATTTT. Its protein product is CASSARGTDQPQHF.

Written as DNA, the CDR3 is TGTGCCAGTAGTAAACAGGGGACATCTGGAAACACCATATATTTT. Amino acid sequence: CASSKQGTSGNTIYF. The genes are TRBV19 and TRBJ1-3; TRBD1 agrees at 7 bases. The CDR3 extends over 15 amino acids. V trimming: 4 bases; J trimming: 1 base; junction bases outside the gene matches: 4. The V gene's germline CDR1 is LNHDA and CDR2 SQIVND (reference sequence).

V is TRBV5-1 and J is TRBJ2-3; 9 bases map to TRBD1. With 0 bases clipped from V and 3 bases from J, the junction kept 17 bases outside the gene matches. Per germline, CDR1 SGHRS and CDR2 YFSETQ. CDR3 length: 20 amino acids. This chain's CDR3 is CASSLALGTGGEEGTDTQYF. In DNA, the CDR3 is TGCGCCAGCAGCTTGGCCCTCGGTACAGGGGGCGAAGAGGGGACAGATACGCAGTATTTT.

The chain employs TRBV15 and TRBJ1-5; D is undetermined. Germline V gives CDR1 LNHNV, CDR2 YYDKDF (reference sequence). Trimming left V 3 bases short and J 9 bases short, with 9 bases between. The CDR3 runs to 12 residues. CDR3 nucleotides: TGTGCCACCAGCAGCACCCTCGGGCCCCAGCATTTT. It specifies CATSSTLGPQHF.

The rearrangement links TRBV9 to TRBJ2-1, with TRBD2 matching 9 bases. Germline V gene data show CDR1 as SGDLS and CDR2 as YYNGEE. The CDR3 consists of 15 residues. V was pared by 2 bases and J by 6 bases, with 6 bases of the junction left unmatched. CDR3 sequence (DNA): TGTGCCAGCAGCGTGGGCGGGAGGGCCGTCAATGAGCAGTTCTTC. It translates to CASSVGGRAVNEQFF.

The V gene is TRBV10-3, the J gene TRBJ2-7; 7 bases match TRBD1. V shed 4 bases and J 4 bases; nucleotides not matched to a gene: 7. Germline V CDR1 and CDR2: ENHRY, SYGVKD. CDR3 length: 14 amino acids. CDR3 nucleotide sequence: TGTGCCATCAGTGCCACGACAGGGAGTTACGAGCAGTACTTC. Protein product: CAISATTGSYEQYF.

This clone was found a few times. The chain carries TRBV7-8 and TRBJ2-3; tentative D call: TRBD1 (5 bases). The germline CDR1 and CDR2 sequences are SGHVS and FQNEAQ. With 0 bases removed from V and 1 base from J, the gap between germline ends came to 11 bases. CDR3 length: 16 amino acids. CDR3 bases: TGTGCCAGCAGCTTAGCGTTTGGGGCGGGCACAGATACGCAGTATTTT. Encoded protein: CASSLAFGAGTDTQYF.

This clone was counted only a few times. V usage is TRBV29-1 and J usage is TRBJ1-1; D is possibly TRBD1 (5 bases). The CDR3 length is 11 residues. Germline assignment: CDR1 SQVTM and CDR2 ANQGSEA. V was shortened by 6 bases and J by 5 bases, with 10 bases between the two germline ends. The CDR3 reads CSVVWGTEAFF. The DNA for the CDR3 is TGCAGCGTAGTCTGGGGGACTGAAGCTTTCTTT.

The chain carries TRBV18 and TRBJ2-1, with D perhaps matching TRBD2 (6 bases). The CDR3 is 14 amino acids. V lost 5 bases and J 4 bases, leaving 12 bases between the germline ends. The V gene's germline CDR1 is KGHSH and CDR2 LQKENI. The CDR3 region is CASSTDYVYNEQFF. The CDR3 DNA is TGTGCCAGCTCAACGGACTACGTATACAATGAGCAGTTCTTC.

This clone was counted a few times. V gene TRBV28 combines with J gene TRBJ2-5; D remains unclear. From germline, CDR1 is MDHEN and CDR2 SYDVKM. The CDR3 runs to 11 residues. Trimming removed 6 bases at V and 10 bases at J, with 12 bases between. In nucleotides, the CDR3 is TGTGCCAGCAGCACGTTTAAAGTCCAGTACTTC. This codes for CASSTFKVQYF.